These 21 T cell receptor beta chains came from one sample sequenced in a study of shared clonotypes between healthy human individuals. Sequenced by immunoSEQ multiplex PCR; TCRdb stores in-frame clones only, minus some. The table includes about 1 million clones, approximately 72% detected once. The sample was memory CD4+ T cells sorted from blood. Noted subset: CD45RA-negative fraction. The receptor set was obtained from a man younger than 30 in good health.

The chain couples TRBV4-1 to TRBJ2-1; 10 bases fit TRBD1. After removal of 4 bases from V and 5 bases from J, the junction contained 5 bases not matched to a gene. CDR3 length: 15 residues. Germline V gene lookup returns CDR1 MGHRA and CDR2 YSYEKL. This CDR3 reads CASSRQGASDNEQFF. For the CDR3, the DNA is TGCGCCAGCAGCCGACAGGGGGCGTCTGACAATGAGCAGTTCTTC.

V usage is TRBV5-1 and J usage is TRBJ1-1; D possibly corresponds to TRBD1 (5 bases). The germline CDR1 and CDR2 sequences are SGHRS and YFSETQ. V was pared by 0 bases and J by 1 base, with 10 bases between. The CDR3 is made up of 15 amino acids. Here the CDR3 DNA reads TGCGCCAGCAGCTTGGCAGGGATGTGGAACACTGAAGCTTTCTTT. Translated: CASSLAGMWNTEAFF.

The gene calls are TRBV10-3 and TRBJ1-2; D not resolved. The CDR3 has 14 amino acids. Germline CDR1 and CDR2: ENHRY and SYGVKD. Trimming left V 4 bases short and J 4 bases short, with 13 bases between. In DNA, the CDR3 is TGTGCCATCAGTGCGGGGAAATCTAGCTATGGCTACACCTTC. This encodes CAISAGKSSYGYTF.

This clone was detected only a few times. This rearrangement joins TRBV5-1 to TRBJ2-1; tentatively, D is TRBD1 or TRBD2 (6 bases each). Looked up from germline, CDR1 is SGHRS and CDR2 is YFSETQ. V was clipped by 0 bases and J by 10 bases, with 17 bases between them. This CDR3 comprises 15 residues. The CDR3 sequence is CASSLGQLNGGEQFF. The CDR3 region has the DNA TGCGCCAGCAGCTTGGGCCAACTAAACGGGGGCGAGCAGTTCTTC.

The chain couples TRBV7-9 to TRBJ2-3; D may match TRBD1 or TRBD2 (6 bases each). Germline V CDR1 and CDR2: SEHNR, FQNEAQ (reference sequence). Trimming shortened V by 1 base and J by 4 bases, and 12 bases separated the two germline ends. The CDR3 is 15 amino acids. The DNA for the CDR3 is TGTGCCAGCAGCTTAGGGGGGGCTAGGGCAGATACGCAGTATTTT. This encodes CASSLGGARADTQYF. Drawing the rest from reference TRBV7-9 and TRBJ2-3, the complete variable domain is DTGVSQNPRHKITKRGQNVTFRCDPISEHNRLYWYRQTLGQGPEFLTYFQNEAQLEKSRLLSDRFSAERPKGSFSTLEIQRTEQGDSAMYLCASSLGGARADTQYFGPGTRLTVL.

V is TRBV30 and J is TRBJ1-2; D unresolved. The CDR3 spans 22 residues. V lost 0 bases to trimming and J lost 2 bases, with 34 bases between them. Germline V lookup: CDR1 GTSNPN, CDR2 SVGIG (reference sequence). The CDR3 loop is CAWSVLGSRFDFLGGKNYGYTF. The CDR3 nucleotides read TGTGCCTGGAGTGTATTAGGTTCTCGGTTCGATTTCCTTGGAGGCAAAAACTATGGCTACACCTTC.

The genes are TRBV7-3 and TRBJ1-2, with a tentative D call TRBD1 (6 bases). The CDR3 is 14 amino acids. Germline V gene lookup returns CDR1 SGHTA and CDR2 FQGTGA. The V and J ends lost 1 base and 4 bases respectively, with 10 bases between them. The CDR3 loop reads CASSLIAGAYGYTF. CDR3 in DNA: TGTGCCAGCAGCTTAATCGCAGGGGCCTATGGCTACACCTTC. The full variable domain, rest sourced from reference TRBV7-3 and TRBJ1-2, is GAGVSQTPSNKVTEKGKYVELRCDPISGHTALYWYRQSLGQGPEFLIYFQGTGAADDSGLPNDRFFAVRPEGSVSTLKIQRTERGDSAVYLCASSLIAGAYGYTFGSGTRLTVV.

The genes are TRBV10-3 and TRBJ1-5; D is uncertain. Looked up from germline, CDR1 is ENHRY and CDR2 is SYGVKD. The CDR3 extends over 14 amino acids. Trimming removed 10 bases at V and 3 bases at J, with 16 bases between. The CDR3 DNA reads TGTGCCACCCGACAAACGGTCGACAATCAGCCCCAGCATTTT. It specifies CATRQTVDNQPQHF.

This clone has more than one count but fewer than ten. The rearrangement links TRBV4-1 to TRBJ1-5, with D possibly being TRBD1 (6 bases). CDR1 and CDR2 (germline): MGHRA, YSYEKL. The length of the CDR3 is 16 residues. Trimming took 4 bases from V and 7 from J, leaving 20 bases between them. The CDR3 region is CASSPERTGSRQPQHF. The CDR3 DNA reads as TGCGCCAGCAGCCCGGAGAGAACAGGGTCACGACAGCCCCAGCATTTT.

This chain uses TRBV6-1 with TRBJ1-1; D perhaps matches TRBD1 (6 bases). Trimming took 5 bases from V and 6 from J, leaving 16 bases between them. CDR1 and CDR2 (germline): MNHNS, SASEGT. The CDR3 consists of 14 residues. The CDR3 nucleotides are TGTGCCAGCAGTAGTTACAGGGATCCCTCTGAAGCTTTCTTT. This encodes CASSSYRDPSEAFF.

The chain carries TRBV19 and TRBJ1-4; the D is unclear. This CDR3 region has 15 residues. With 6 bases removed from V and 2 bases from J, the gap between germline ends came to 13 bases. The germline V gene has CDR1 LNHDA and CDR2 SQIVND (reference sequence). CDR3 nucleotide sequence: TGTGCCAGTAGGACGGCGAGGTGGACTAATGAAAAACTGTTTTTT. Its protein product is CASRTARWTNEKLFF.

This chain joins TRBV12-1 and TRBJ2-7; TRBD2 reflects the table's D call only, with no check against the DNA. TRBV12-1 is described as a pseudogene. This CDR3 is 18 amino acids long. CDR3 loop: CASSSSGTSGSWECEQYF. DNA of the CDR3: TGTGCCAGCAGTTCTTCCGGGACTAGCGGGAGTTGGGAGTGTGAGCAGTACTTC.

The CDR3, as DNA: TGTGCCTGGAGTGTAGCGGGGTCTAAGACCCAGTACTTC. It encodes CAWSVAGSKTQYF. The chain links TRBV30 to TRBJ2-5; 7 bases fit TRBD2. Germline trimming cut 0 bases from V and 6 bases from J; bases unmatched to any gene: 4. Per germline, CDR1 GTSNPN and CDR2 SVGIG (reference sequence). The CDR3 sequence is 13 residues long.

This clone appeared once. The rearrangement uses TRBV6-6 and TRBJ1-1; 9 bases fit TRBD1. The CDR3 runs to 15 residues. Germline V gene lookup returns CDR1 MNHNY and CDR2 SVGAGI (reference sequence). With 5 bases clipped from V and 1 base from J, the junction kept 5 bases outside the gene matches. This CDR3 is CASSDRGGKNTEAFF. The DNA for the CDR3 is TGTGCCAGCAGTGACAGGGGGGGGAAGAACACTGAAGCTTTCTTT.

The rearrangement links TRBV30 to TRBJ2-5; 7 bases align to TRBD2. CDR3 length: 10 amino acids. Per the germline V gene, CDR1 is GTSNPN and CDR2 is SVGIG (reference sequence). This CDR3 reads CVAGQETQYF. The CDR3 DNA reads TGTGTAGCGGGCCAAGAGACCCAGTACTTC.

This sequence joins TRBV7-2 and TRBJ1-2; D call uncertain. V lost 2 bases and J 4 bases, leaving 8 bases between the germline ends. The germline V gene encodes CDR1 SGHTA and CDR2 FQGNSA. The CDR3 contains 13 residues. The DNA of the CDR3 is TGTGCCAGCAGCTTATATTTTAGCTATGGCTACACCTTC. It yields the protein CASSLYFSYGYTF.

This clone was recorded a few times. The chain combines TRBV5-8 with TRBJ2-7, with 8 bases lining up with TRBD2. The CDR3 runs to 16 residues. Per the germline V gene, CDR1 is SGHTS and CDR2 is YDEGEE. V lost 3 bases and J lost 1; bases outside the gene matches: 9. CDR3 protein: CASSSLPSGWSYEQYF. The CDR3 region has the DNA TGTGCCAGCAGCTCGCTGCCTAGCGGGTGGTCCTACGAGCAGTACTTC. The full variable domain, completed using reference TRBV5-8 and TRBJ2-7, is EAGVTQSPTHLIKTRGQQATLRCSPISGHTSVYWYQQALGLGLQFLLWYDEGEERNRGNFPPRFSGRQFPNYSSELNVNALELEDSALYLCASSSLPSGWSYEQYFGPGTRLTVT.

The rearrangement links TRBV4-3 to TRBJ1-1, with a tentative D call TRBD1 (5 bases). The CDR3 contains 18 residues. The V gene's germline CDR1 is LGHNA and CDR2 YSLEER. Trimming removed 0 bases from V and 3 bases from J, with 20 bases in between. The CDR3 is CASSQEVVSFGGYTEAFF. DNA for the CDR3: TGCGCCAGCAGCCAAGAGGTGGTTTCCTTTGGGGGGTACACTGAAGCTTTCTTT.

This chain links TRBV5-4 with TRBJ2-2, with 8 nucleotides matching TRBD2. In germline, CDR1 is SGHNT, CDR2 YYREEE (reference sequence). V lost 3 bases to trimming and J lost 4 bases; unmatched junction nucleotides: 8. The CDR3 has 16 residues. As DNA, the CDR3 is TGTGCCAGCAGCTCTCGGGGGGGGCCGGGCACCGGGGAGCTGTTTTTT. It specifies CASSSRGGPGTGELFF.

This clone was observed a few times. The chain combines TRBV30 with TRBJ1-5; D is ambiguous. Trimming took 3 bases from V and 9 from J, leaving 12 bases between them. Germline V gene data show CDR1 as GTSNPN and CDR2 as SVGIG (reference sequence). CDR3 length: 12 residues. Here the CDR3 reads CAWRFPGGPQHF. Here the CDR3 DNA reads TGTGCCTGGAGGTTCCCCGGCGGGCCCCAGCATTTT.

CDR3 residues: CASSKDRATYNEQFF. The CDR3 region has the DNA TGTGCCAGCAGTAAGGACAGGGCTACCTACAATGAGCAGTTCTTC. V is TRBV6-6 and J is TRBJ2-1, with 8 bases that match TRBD1. The J segment lost 2 bases and the V segment lost 5 bases, leaving 5 bases of the junction unmatched. This CDR3 region has 15 residues. CDR1 is MNHNY, CDR2 SVGAGI, per germline (reference sequence).